The 20 T cell receptor beta chains presented below share a single source sample, sequenced in a study of beta chain features in type 1 diabetes. The study's findings and limits: There was a moderate but significant shortening of TCRB CDR3s in all four CD4+ subsets of Type 1 diabetes patients.

Antigens of these TCRs are unknown. cDNA synthesis used the whole RNA isolate, giving expressed TCRB sequences. Produced via immunoSEQ multiplex PCR; TCRdb's table is partial and in-frame only. The table lists 250,000 to 300,000 clones, approximately 15% of them singletons. The source material was naive CD4+ T cells from blood. Every receptor here comes from a man aged 25 to 40 with type 1 diabetes.

This rearrangement joins TRBV11-2 to TRBJ2-7; D not certain. Trimming took 3 bases from V and 2 from J, leaving 5 bases between them. Germline CDR1 reads SGHAT; CDR2 reads FQNNGV. The CDR3 is made up of 12 amino acids. CDR3 sequence reads: CASSFITYEQYF. The CDR3 nucleotides read TGTGCCAGCAGCTTTATAACCTACGAGCAGTACTTC.

This clone turned up a few times. The chain uses TRBV5-4 and TRBJ1-1; D is possibly TRBD1 (6 bases). Deletions cut 1 base from V and 2 bases from J, with 12 bases between. The CDR3 sequence is 15 residues long. Per the germline V gene, CDR1 is SGHNT and CDR2 is YYREEE (reference sequence). In DNA form, the CDR3 reads TGTGCCAGCAGCTTGAGGCCAGGGGCTAACACTGAAGCTTTCTTT. Encoded protein: CASSLRPGANTEAFF.

The chain carries TRBV7-2 and TRBJ1-5; D gene uncertain. The germline V gene has CDR1 SGHTA and CDR2 FQGNSA. The CDR3 is made up of 13 amino acids. V shed 6 bases and J shed 2 bases, with 8 bases lying between them. CDR3 region: CASSSSGNQPQHF. In DNA form, the CDR3 reads TGTGCCAGCAGTTCGAGTGGCAATCAGCCCCAGCATTTT.

V usage is TRBV5-1 and J usage is TRBJ1-2, with D unresolved. The CDR3 runs to 14 residues. Trimming took 2 bases from V and 4 from J, leaving 12 bases between them. Germline V gene sequence: CDR1 SGHRS, CDR2 YFSETQ. The CDR3 DNA reads TGCGCCAGCAGCTTAGGAGACTTTCCCTATGGCTACACCTTC. It codes for CASSLGDFPYGYTF.

This chain links TRBV27 with TRBJ2-1; TRBD2 matches 9 bases. J lost 7 bases, V lost 8 bases, and 9 bases had no gene match. The germline V gene encodes CDR1 MNHEY and CDR2 SMNVEV (reference sequence). This CDR3 region has 14 residues. The DNA of the CDR3 is TGTGCCAGCGGGTTAGCGGGAGTAATGAATGAGCAGTTCTTC. Its translation is CASGLAGVMNEQFF.

The rearrangement links TRBV27 to TRBJ2-3, with 8 bases aligning to TRBD2. The germline V gene has CDR1 MNHEY and CDR2 SMNVEV (reference sequence). The ends lost 5 bases at V and 1 base at J; junction bases unmatched: 5. The CDR3 loop spans 15 amino acids. DNA of the CDR3: TGTGCCAGCAGTCCGGGAGGGTTTGGCACAGATACGCAGTATTTT. Its protein is CASSPGGFGTDTQYF.

The chain uses TRBV5-1 and TRBJ2-7, with 10 positions matching TRBD2. Germline trimming cut 4 bases from V and 3 bases from J; bases unmatched to any gene: 7. CDR1 is SGHRS and CDR2 is YFSETQ in the germline V gene. The CDR3 is made up of 15 amino acids. Written as DNA, the CDR3 is TGCGCCAGCAGCCCGATAGCGGGAGGCGGCTACGAGCAGTACTTC. Translated, it gives CASSPIAGGGYEQYF.

This clone was picked up one time. The chain couples TRBV28 to TRBJ1-4; no definite D call. The V end lost 2 bases, the J end lost 5 bases, and 6 bases lay between the germline ends. The germline gives CDR1 MDHEN, CDR2 SYDVKM. The CDR3 has 13 residues. The CDR3: CASSLNRNEKLFF. As DNA, the CDR3 is TGTGCCAGCAGTTTAAATAGAAATGAAAAACTGTTTTTT.

This sequence joins TRBV7-9 and TRBJ1-1, with D maybe TRBD1 (6 bases). Germline CDR1 is SEHNR and CDR2 is FQNEAQ (reference sequence). The CDR3 totals 13 residues. Deletions cut 6 bases from V and 5 bases from J, with 13 bases between. The CDR3 nucleotides read TGTGCCAGCAGGCCCTCAGGGGTTACTGAAGCTTTCTTT. As protein: CASRPSGVTEAFF.

This clone was counted only a few times. The chain couples TRBV20-1 to TRBJ2-7, with 8 bases matching TRBD1. Germline loops: CDR1 DFQATT, CDR2 SNEGSKA (reference sequence). This CDR3 comprises 11 residues. The ends lost 1 base at V and 11 bases at J; junction bases unmatched: 4. Here the CDR3 DNA reads TGCAGTGCTAGAGTTAAGGACAGGGAGTACTTC. Encoded protein: CSARVKDREYF.

This clone appeared a few times. The chain couples TRBV6-4 to TRBJ2-1; perhaps TRBD2 as D (5 bases). Germline values: CDR1 MRHNA, CDR2 SNTAGT. This CDR3 region has 12 residues. V was cut by 3 bases and J by 7 bases, with 7 bases left in between. The CDR3 sequence: CASSDTGNEQFF. The CDR3 bases are TGTGCCAGCAGTGATACGGGAAATGAGCAGTTCTTC.

J is TRBJ2-7 and V is TRBV5-1, with 10 bases identical to TRBD1. The CDR3 extends over 13 amino acids. Germline V gives CDR1 SGHRS, CDR2 YFSETQ. The J segment lost 5 bases and the V segment lost 4 bases, leaving 3 bases of the junction unmatched. In nucleotides, the CDR3 is TGCGCCAGCAGCAAGGGACAGGGGAACGAGCAGTACTTC. This codes for CASSKGQGNEQYF.

This chain links TRBV6-5 with TRBJ2-7; possibly TRBD1 for D (5 bases). Germline V CDR1 and CDR2: MNHEY, SVGAGI. V lost 4 bases and J 2 bases, leaving 12 bases between the germline ends. The CDR3 runs to 14 residues. CDR3 in amino acids: CASSFRQSTYEQYF. CDR3 sequence (DNA): TGTGCCAGCAGTTTTCGACAGTCCACCTACGAGCAGTACTTC.

The chain joins TRBV30 to TRBJ2-7; D is possibly TRBD2 (6 bases). The germline V gene encodes CDR1 GTSNPN and CDR2 SVGIG (reference sequence). The CDR3 runs to 12 residues. V lost 3 bases and J 6 bases, leaving 12 bases between the germline ends. The CDR3 nucleotides are TGTGCCTGGAGCCGGGACTCAGGCGAGCAGTACTTC. Translation: CAWSRDSGEQYF.

In DNA, the CDR3 is TGTGCCATCAGTGAGTCCACAGGGACAGGAAAAGCTTTCTTT. Translating gives CAISESTGTGKAFF. The J gene is TRBJ1-1, the V gene TRBV10-3; 8 bases fit TRBD1. The CDR3 is made up of 14 amino acids. Germline lookup yields CDR1 ENHRY and CDR2 SYGVKD. The V segment lost 0 bases and the J segment 9 bases; nucleotides outside the gene matches: 6.

The J gene is TRBJ2-7, the V gene TRBV28, with D perhaps matching TRBD2 (6 bases). CDR3 length: 14 amino acids. V was trimmed by 7 bases and J by 1 base, leaving 14 bases between them. Germline lookup yields CDR1 MDHEN and CDR2 SYDVKM. The chain's CDR3 is CASNLVAGSYEQYF. CDR3 bases: TGTGCCAGCAACCTCGTGGCGGGGTCCTACGAGCAGTACTTC.

The chain employs TRBV28 and TRBJ2-2, with 7 nucleotides matching TRBD2. The CDR3 is made up of 12 amino acids. With V trimmed by 11 bases and J by 2 bases, 2 bases remained unmatched. Looked up from germline, CDR1 is MDHEN and CDR2 is SYDVKM. CDR3 protein: CAGGENTGELFF. CDR3 DNA sequence: TGTGCCGGGGGGGAAAACACCGGGGAGCTGTTTTTT.

In this sample, this clone turned up a few times. V gene TRBV5-6 combines with J gene TRBJ1-2; 7 bases match TRBD1. V was clipped by 6 bases and J by 7 bases; unmatched bases: 12. CDR1 and CDR2 (germline): SGHDT, YYEEEE. This CDR3 comprises 14 residues. The chain's CDR3 is CASTGRDRARGYTF. CDR3 nucleotide sequence: TGTGCCAGCACCGGCCGCGACAGGGCGCGTGGCTACACCTTC.

This clone has more than one count but fewer than ten. The gene calls are TRBV11-1 and TRBJ1-1; D remains unclear. There are 15 residues in the CDR3. In germline, CDR1 is SGHAT, CDR2 FQDESV (reference sequence). Trimming cost V 2 bases and J 0 bases, with 10 bases left between them. CDR3 coding DNA: TGTGCCAGCAGCTTAACCGGGTCCATGAACACTGAAGCTTTCTTT. It specifies CASSLTGSMNTEAFF. The full variable domain, completed using reference TRBV11-1 and TRBJ1-1, is EAEVAQSPRYKITEKSQAVAFWCDPISGHATLYWYRQILGQGPELLVQFQDESVVDDSQLPKDRFSAERLKGVDSTLKIQPAELGDSAMYLCASSLTGSMNTEAFFGQGTRLTVV.

The gene calls are TRBV6-5 and TRBJ2-4; no definite D call. Germline CDR1 and CDR2: MNHEY and SVGAGI. This CDR3 is built from 15 residues. Trimming stripped 0 bases from V and 7 bases from J, with 13 bases between. Here the CDR3 reads CASSYSKGGRNIQYF. DNA of the CDR3: TGTGCCAGCAGTTACTCGAAAGGCGGTCGTAACATTCAGTACTTC.